A selection of T cell receptor beta chains follows, all from one sample in a study of vaccination and CD4 T cells after COVID-19. From the PCR reads, TCRdb called clonotypes with MiXCR, one entry per CDR3 protein. This sample has about 13,000 distinct CDR3 sequences, with approximately 65% found just once. For these receptors, no antigen is known. Sequencing used CD4+ T cells from blood, cultured in vitro. These receptors were collected from a human donor who had recovered from COVID-19. The CDR3 runs from the conserved cysteine through the conserved F or W. A D gene is named only where the DNA matches it firmly. Size tells how often a clone was seen (once, few, many) or the class of an expanded clone, and some rows leave it out.

v_call	clone_size	cdr3_length	d_call	j_call	cdr3_nt	cdr3_aa
TRBV28	.	12	TRBD1	TRBJ1-1	TGTGCCAGCAGTTTGCGACAGGGGAAAGCTTTCTTT	CASSLRQGKAFF
TRBV20-1	.	13	TRBD2	TRBJ2-7	TGCAGTGCGGCCGGGACTAGCCTCGACGAGCAGTACTTC	CSAAGTSLDEQYF
TRBV2	.	14	.	TRBJ2-3	TGTGCCAGCAGTGTGGGGCTAGGGACAGATACGCAGTATTTT	CASSVGLGTDTQYF
TRBV5-6	.	14	TRBD1	TRBJ1-5	TGTGCCAGCAGCCTTTGGACAGGGCGGCAGCCCCAGCATTTT	CASSLWTGRQPQHF
TRBV30	few	14	.	TRBJ1-6	TGTGCCCTAGCCAAGGAGGGGGGTAATTCACCCCTCCACTTT	CALAKEGGNSPLHF
TRBV10-3	.	14	TRBD1	TRBJ2-7	TGTGCCATCAGTGATTCGGGACAGCACTACGAGCAGTACTTC	CAISDSGQHYEQYF
TRBV2	once	12	.	TRBJ1-2	TGTGCCAGCAGTAACACACGGGATGGCTACACCTTC	CASSNTRDGYTF
TRBV20-1	once	13	.	TRBJ2-3	TGCAGTGCTGAAGACTACCTCACAGATACGCAGTATTTT	CSAEDYLTDTQYF
TRBV20-1	few	16	.	TRBJ1-4	TGCAGTGCTAGAGATCAATCTGACCAAGCCAATGAAAAACTGTTTTTT	CSARDQSDQANEKLFF
TRBV11-2	.	16	.	TRBJ2-3	TGTGCCAGCAGCTTAGGGGGTAGCGGACATACAGATACGCAGTATTTT	CASSLGGSGHTDTQYF
TRBV11-2	.	13	TRBD2	TRBJ2-3	TGTGCCAGCAGCCTCGGACTAGAGGATACGCAGTATTTT	CASSLGLEDTQYF
TRBV27	.	16	.	TRBJ1-6	TGTGCCAGCAGTTTATCCCGGACACCTTTTAATTCACCCCTCCACTTT	CASSLSRTPFNSPLHF
TRBV20-1	.	13	TRBD1	TRBJ1-5	TGCAGTGCAACCCACAGGGGCGATCAGCCCCAGCATTTT	CSATHRGDQPQHF
TRBV10-1	.	18	.	TRBJ2-4	TGCGCCAGCAGTGAGACGGCCGGGCAAGGGTTAGCCAAAAACATTCAGTACTTC	CASSETAGQGLAKNIQYF
TRBV7-8	.	11	.	TRBJ2-5	TGTGCCAGCAGCCAGTTGGGGGGCCAGTACTTC	CASSQLGGQYF
TRBV18	.	12	.	TRBJ2-7	TGTGCCAGCTCACCCGCAGGGTACGAGCAGTACTTC	CASSPAGYEQYF
TRBV2	.	15	TRBD2	TRBJ2-3	TGTGCCAGCAACTTAGCGGGAGATGGTACAGATACGCAGTATTTT	CASNLAGDGTDTQYF
TRBV28	.	16	.	TRBJ2-2	TGTGCCAGCGGGGAGGCCCATGGAGCAGCTGCCGGGGAGCTGTTTTTT	CASGEAHGAAAGELFF
TRBV5-4	.	14	.	TRBJ2-3	TGTGCCAGCAGCCCTACCTCGGGGGCAGATACGCAGTATTTT	CASSPTSGADTQYF
TRBV25-1	.	19	TRBD1	TRBJ1-5	TGTGCCAGCAGTGTAATCCGGGACAGGGTATTTTCATGGAATCAGCCCCAGCATTTT	CASSVIRDRVFSWNQPQHF
TRBV27	.	18	.	TRBJ2-5	TGTGCCAGCAGCAGTTCCGGCCTAGCTCAGGAGGTAGCAGAGACCCAGTACTTC	CASSSSGLAQEVAETQYF
TRBV19	few	16	.	TRBJ1-5	TGTGCCAGCCGCCAGTCGGGGGTCGGTTTCAATCAGCCCCAGCATTTT	CASRQSGVGFNQPQHF
TRBV20-1	.	16	TRBD2	TRBJ2-7	TGCAGTGCTCAGGGGACTAGCGGGAGGCCCCCTGGGGAGCAGTACTTC	CSAQGTSGRPPGEQYF
TRBV5-6	.	16	.	TRBJ2-2	TGTGCCAGCAGCTTGGCCTATGTGAGAAACACCGGGGAGCTGTTTTTT	CASSLAYVRNTGELFF
TRBV28	once	14	.	TRBJ2-7	TGTGCCAGCAGTTTATGGGGGGCCACCTACGAGCAGTACTTC	CASSLWGATYEQYF
TRBV6-4	.	14	TRBD2	TRBJ2-5	TGTGCCAGCAGCGGGACTAGCGGACAAGAGACCCAGTACTTC	CASSGTSGQETQYF
TRBV19	.	14	TRBD1	TRBJ2-1	TGTGCCAGTAGTAGAGACAGGGAGTACAATGAGCAGTTCTTC	CASSRDREYNEQFF
TRBV7-2	.	15	.	TRBJ2-5	TGTGCCAGCAGCTGGCAGTCTAGTGGTCAAGAGACCCAGTACTTC	CASSWQSSGQETQYF
TRBV19	.	16	.	TRBJ1-5	TGTGCCAGTAGTATCAAGGCAGGGCGTTACAATCAGCCCCAGCATTTT	CASSIKAGRYNQPQHF
TRBV20-1	.	13	.	TRBJ2-2	TGCAGTGCTAGAGCAGGGTCCACCGGGGAGCTGTTTTTT	CSARAGSTGELFF
TRBV6-1	.	16	.	TRBJ1-2	TGTGCCAGCAGTGAATTTGGTAGAGGCCAATACTATGGCTACACCTTC	CASSEFGRGQYYGYTF
TRBV27	.	16	TRBD2	TRBJ2-1	TGTGCCAGCAGTCCCCGCGGGGGGAGCTCCTACAATGAGCAGTTCTTC	CASSPRGGSSYNEQFF
TRBV6-5	.	14	.	TRBJ1-2	TGTGCCAGCAGTTCGGGGACGGGAAACTATGGCTACACCTTC	CASSSGTGNYGYTF
TRBV7-8	.	14	.	TRBJ2-5	TGTGCCAGCAGCTTTGGCGGGGAAGGGGAGACCCAGTACTTC	CASSFGGEGETQYF
TRBV24-1	.	20	TRBD2	TRBJ2-1	TGTGCCACCAGTGATTTTGGGCTAGCGGGGACTGGGGGGTCCTACAATGAGCAGTTCTTC	CATSDFGLAGTGGSYNEQFF
TRBV15	.	14	.	TRBJ2-5	TGTGCCACCAGCAGAGGGAGAGGATCGGAGACCCAGTACTTC	CATSRGRGSETQYF
TRBV7-2	.	15	.	TRBJ1-5	TGTGCCAGCAGCCTAACTGGACGTAGCAATCAGCCCCAGCATTTT	CASSLTGRSNQPQHF
TRBV7-9	.	14	.	TRBJ1-2	TGTGCCAGCATTTCGGAGGAGTTGGGGAGTGGCTACACCTTC	CASISEELGSGYTF
TRBV20-1	.	14	.	TRBJ2-3	TGCAGTGCCTACAGGGACTACTTCACAGATACGCAGTATTTT	CSAYRDYFTDTQYF
TRBV6-1	.	13	.	TRBJ1-1	TGTGCCAGCCGCCGAAGCATGAACACTGAAGCTTTCTTT	CASRRSMNTEAFF
TRBV15	.	16	.	TRBJ2-3	TGTGCCACCAGCAGAGGTCATGGGGACGGCACAGATACGCAGTATTTT	CATSRGHGDGTDTQYF
TRBV30	.	13	.	TRBJ1-3	TGTGCCTGGAGCGAAGACTCTGGAAACACCATATATTTT	CAWSEDSGNTIYF
TRBV7-9	.	13	.	TRBJ2-5	TGTGCCAGCGGTTCGGCGAATCAAGAGACCCAGTACTTC	CASGSANQETQYF
TRBV19	.	14	.	TRBJ2-7	TGTGCCAGTAGTATCCCAGGGGCATCCTACGAGCAGTACTTC	CASSIPGASYEQYF
TRBV10-3	.	16	TRBD1	TRBJ2-5	TGTGCCATCAGTGGGGCCAAGGGACAGGTGAAAGAGACCCAGTACTTC	CAISGAKGQVKETQYF
TRBV2	once	12	.	TRBJ2-7	TGTGCCAGCAATCGGGGCTCCTACGAGCAGTACTTC	CASNRGSYEQYF
TRBV7-3	.	14	TRBD2	TRBJ2-1	TGTGCCAGCAGCCCAGGACTAGGCTACAATGAGCAGTTCTTC	CASSPGLGYNEQFF
TRBV7-9	.	14	.	TRBJ2-1	TGTGCCAGCAGCTTAGCGGGGTCCTACAATGAGCAGTTCTTC	CASSLAGSYNEQFF
TRBV6-5	few	15	.	TRBJ2-7	TGTGCCAGCAGTAACTCCGGGATTGGCTCCTACGAGCAGTACTTC	CASSNSGIGSYEQYF